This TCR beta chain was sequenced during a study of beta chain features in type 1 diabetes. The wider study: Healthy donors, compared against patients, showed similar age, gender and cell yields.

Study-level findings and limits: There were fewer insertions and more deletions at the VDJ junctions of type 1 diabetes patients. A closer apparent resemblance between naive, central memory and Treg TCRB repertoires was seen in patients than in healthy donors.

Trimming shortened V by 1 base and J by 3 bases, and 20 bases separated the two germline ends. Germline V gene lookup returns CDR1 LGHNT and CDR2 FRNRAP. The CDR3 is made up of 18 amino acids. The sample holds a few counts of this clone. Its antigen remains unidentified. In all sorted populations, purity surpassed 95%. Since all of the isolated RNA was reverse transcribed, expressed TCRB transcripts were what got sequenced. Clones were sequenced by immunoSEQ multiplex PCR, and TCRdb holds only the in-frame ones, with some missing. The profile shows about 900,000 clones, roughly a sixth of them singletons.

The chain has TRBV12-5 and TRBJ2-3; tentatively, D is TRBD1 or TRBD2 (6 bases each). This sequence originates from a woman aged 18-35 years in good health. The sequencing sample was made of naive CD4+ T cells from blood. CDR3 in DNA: TGTGCTAGTGGTTTGGCCGTGACAGGAGGGACGAGGACAGATACGCAGTATTTT. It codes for CASGLAVTGGTRTDTQYF.